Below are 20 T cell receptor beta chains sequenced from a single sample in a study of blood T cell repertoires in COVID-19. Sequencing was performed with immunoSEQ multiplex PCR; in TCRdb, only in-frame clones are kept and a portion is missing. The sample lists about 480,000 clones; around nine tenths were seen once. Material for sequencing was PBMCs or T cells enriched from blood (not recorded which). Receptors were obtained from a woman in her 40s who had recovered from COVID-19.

The CDR3 is CARLGRTQTLNYGYTF. In DNA, the CDR3 is TGTGCCAGACTGGGGAGGACACAGACCCTTAACTATGGCTACACCTTC. The chain recombines TRBV5-8 with TRBJ1-2; D is possibly TRBD1 (5 bases). Trimming took 8 bases from V and 1 from J, leaving 21 bases between them. This CDR3 region has 16 residues. CDR1 is SGHTS, CDR2 YDEGEE, per germline.

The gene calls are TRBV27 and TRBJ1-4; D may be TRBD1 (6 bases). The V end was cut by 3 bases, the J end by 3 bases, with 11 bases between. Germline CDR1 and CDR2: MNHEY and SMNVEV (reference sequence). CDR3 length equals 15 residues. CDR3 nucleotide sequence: TGTGCCAGCAGTTTTACGGACAGCCCTAATGAAAAACTGTTTTTT. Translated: CASSFTDSPNEKLFF.

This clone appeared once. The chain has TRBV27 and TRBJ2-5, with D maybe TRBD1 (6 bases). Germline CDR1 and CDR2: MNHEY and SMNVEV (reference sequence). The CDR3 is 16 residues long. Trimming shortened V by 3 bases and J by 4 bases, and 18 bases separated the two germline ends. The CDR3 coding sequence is TGTGCCAGCAGTTTTCAGGGGACCCTTCCGCCAGAGACCCAGTACTTC. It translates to CASSFQGTLPPETQYF.

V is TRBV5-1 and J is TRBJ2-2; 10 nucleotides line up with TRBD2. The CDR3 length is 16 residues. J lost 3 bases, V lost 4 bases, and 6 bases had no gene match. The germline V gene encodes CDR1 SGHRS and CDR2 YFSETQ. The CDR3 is CASSTGTSEHTGELFF. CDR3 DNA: TGCGCCAGCAGCACAGGGACTAGCGAACACACCGGGGAGCTGTTTTTT.

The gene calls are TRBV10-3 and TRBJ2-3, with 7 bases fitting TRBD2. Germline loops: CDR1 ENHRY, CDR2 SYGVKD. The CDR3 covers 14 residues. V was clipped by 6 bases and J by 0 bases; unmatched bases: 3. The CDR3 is CAIRSGTSTDTQYF. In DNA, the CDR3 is TGTGCCATCAGGAGCGGGACTAGCACAGATACGCAGTATTTT.

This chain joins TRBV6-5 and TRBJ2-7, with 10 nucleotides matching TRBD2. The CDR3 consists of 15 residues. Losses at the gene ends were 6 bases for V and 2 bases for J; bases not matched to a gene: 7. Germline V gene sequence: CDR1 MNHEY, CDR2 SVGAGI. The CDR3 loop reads CASSSLAGTAYEQYF. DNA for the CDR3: TGTGCCAGCAGCTCACTAGCGGGGACGGCCTACGAGCAGTACTTC.

The DNA of the CDR3 is TGCGCCAGCAGCCCTGACAGGAGCTCCTATAATTCACCCCTCCACTTT. This translates into CASSPDRSSYNSPLHF. The chain recombines TRBV4-1 with TRBJ1-6; D perhaps matches TRBD1 (6 bases). V shed 4 bases and J shed 0 bases, with 10 bases lying between them. This CDR3 region has 16 residues. CDR1 is MGHRA, CDR2 YSYEKL, per germline.

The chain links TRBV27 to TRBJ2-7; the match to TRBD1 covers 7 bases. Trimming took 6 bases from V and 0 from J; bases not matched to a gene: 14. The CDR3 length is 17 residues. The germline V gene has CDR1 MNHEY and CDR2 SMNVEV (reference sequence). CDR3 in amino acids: CASRRTPYDRVSYEQYF. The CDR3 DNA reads TGTGCCAGCAGGAGAACCCCCTATGACAGGGTCTCCTACGAGCAGTACTTC.

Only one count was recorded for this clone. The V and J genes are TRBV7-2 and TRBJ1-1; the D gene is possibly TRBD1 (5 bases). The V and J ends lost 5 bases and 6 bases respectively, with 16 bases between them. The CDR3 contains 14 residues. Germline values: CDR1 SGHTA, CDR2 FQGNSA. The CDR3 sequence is CASSPVISRAEAFF. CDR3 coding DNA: TGTGCCAGCAGCCCCGTGATTTCCAGGGCTGAAGCTTTCTTT.

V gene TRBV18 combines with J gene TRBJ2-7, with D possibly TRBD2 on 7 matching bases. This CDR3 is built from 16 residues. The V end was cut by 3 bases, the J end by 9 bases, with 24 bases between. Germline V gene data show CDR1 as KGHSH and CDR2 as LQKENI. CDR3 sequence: CASSPPGASGDLGQYF. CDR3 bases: TGTGCCAGCTCACCCCCGGGGGCGAGCGGGGACTTAGGGCAGTACTTC.

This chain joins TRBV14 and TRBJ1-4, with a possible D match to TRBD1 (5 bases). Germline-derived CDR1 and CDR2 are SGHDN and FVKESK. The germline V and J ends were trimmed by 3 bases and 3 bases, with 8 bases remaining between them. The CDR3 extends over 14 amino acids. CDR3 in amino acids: CASSQFRANEKLFF. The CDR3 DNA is TGTGCCAGCAGCCAGTTCAGGGCTAATGAAAAACTGTTTTTT.

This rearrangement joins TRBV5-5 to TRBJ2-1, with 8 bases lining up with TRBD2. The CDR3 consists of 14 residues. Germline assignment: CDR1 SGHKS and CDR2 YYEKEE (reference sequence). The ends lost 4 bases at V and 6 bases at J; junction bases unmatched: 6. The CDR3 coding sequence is TGTGCCAGCAGCCCCGGACTAGCCCCCAATGAGCAGTTCTTC. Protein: CASSPGLAPNEQFF.

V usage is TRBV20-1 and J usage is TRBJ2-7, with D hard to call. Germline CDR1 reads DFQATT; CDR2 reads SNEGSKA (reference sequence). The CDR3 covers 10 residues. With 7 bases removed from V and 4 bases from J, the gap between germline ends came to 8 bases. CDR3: CSVLSYEQYF. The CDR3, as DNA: TGCAGTGTTCTATCTTACGAGCAGTACTTC.

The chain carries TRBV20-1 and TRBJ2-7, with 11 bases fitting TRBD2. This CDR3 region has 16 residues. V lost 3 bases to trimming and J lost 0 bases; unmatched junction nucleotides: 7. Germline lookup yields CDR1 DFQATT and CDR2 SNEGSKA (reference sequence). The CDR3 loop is CSASGSSGRPSYEQYF. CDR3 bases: TGCAGTGCTAGTGGGTCTAGCGGGAGGCCCTCCTACGAGCAGTACTTC.

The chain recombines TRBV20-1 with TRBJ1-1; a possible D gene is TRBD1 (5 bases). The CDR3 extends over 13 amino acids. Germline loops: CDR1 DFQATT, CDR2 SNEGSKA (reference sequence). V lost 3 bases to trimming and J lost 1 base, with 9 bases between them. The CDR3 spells CSASPTGNTEAFF. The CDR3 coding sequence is TGCAGTGCTAGTCCAACAGGGAACACTGAAGCTTTCTTT.

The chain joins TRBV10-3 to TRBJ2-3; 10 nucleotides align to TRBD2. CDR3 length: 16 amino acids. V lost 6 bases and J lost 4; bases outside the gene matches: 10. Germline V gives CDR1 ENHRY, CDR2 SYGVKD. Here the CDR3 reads CAISRDLAGGADTQYF. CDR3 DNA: TGTGCCATCAGCCGAGACTTAGCGGGAGGCGCAGATACGCAGTATTTT.

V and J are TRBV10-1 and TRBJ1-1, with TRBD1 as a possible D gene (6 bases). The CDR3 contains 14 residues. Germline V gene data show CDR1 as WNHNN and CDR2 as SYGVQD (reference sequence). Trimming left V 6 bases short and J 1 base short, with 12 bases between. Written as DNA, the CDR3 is TGCGCCAGCAGCTCGGGACAATGGAACACTGAAGCTTTCTTT. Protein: CASSSGQWNTEAFF.

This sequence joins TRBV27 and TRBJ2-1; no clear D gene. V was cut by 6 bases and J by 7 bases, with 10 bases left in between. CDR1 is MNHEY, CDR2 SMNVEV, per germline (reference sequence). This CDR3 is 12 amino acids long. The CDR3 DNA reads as TGTGCCAGCAGCCCCGGGTTAAATGAGCAGTTCTTC. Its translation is CASSPGLNEQFF.

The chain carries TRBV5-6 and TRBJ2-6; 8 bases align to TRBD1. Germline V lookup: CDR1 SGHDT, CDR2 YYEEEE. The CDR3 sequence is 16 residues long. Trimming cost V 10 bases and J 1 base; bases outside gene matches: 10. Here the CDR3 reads CAGGDRGESGANVLTF. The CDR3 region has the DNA TGTGCCGGGGGTGACAGGGGAGAATCTGGGGCCAACGTCCTGACTTTC.

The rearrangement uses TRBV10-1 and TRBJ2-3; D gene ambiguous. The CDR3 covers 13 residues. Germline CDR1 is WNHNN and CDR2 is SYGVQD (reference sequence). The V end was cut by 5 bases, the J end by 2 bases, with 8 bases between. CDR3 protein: CASSPQITDTQYF. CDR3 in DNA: TGCGCCAGCAGTCCCCAAATCACAGATACGCAGTATTTT.